This T cell receptor beta chain was retrieved from a study of blood T cells in healthy people across ages (dated by TCRdb to the mid-2010s). Context from the whole study: In model experiments, template switching captured roughly one uniquely barcoded TCR beta cDNA molecule for every two T cells. Donors were grouped into four age groups: young (average roughly 17 years), middle-aged (less than 40), aged (around 60) and long-lived (just over 80). Using the same blood draw, the study looked at two additional independent replicas of 1 million unique cDNA reads for two donors, one aged 18 to 30 and the other aged 80 or older. To avoid experimental bias, donors of different ages were randomly spread across the sequencing lanes. Using deep sequencing normalized with unique cDNA molecular identifiers, the study measured how TCR beta repertoire diversity changes with age. Summary of the overall study and its limitations: Compared with the aged group, more naive CD4+ T cells, fewer expanded clones and increased TCR diversity were shown by the long-lived group, suggesting age selection. Because donor CMV infection status was unknown, age-related changes in expanded clonotypes were potentially confounded. Because profiling used bulk unsorted PBMCs, naive and antigen-experienced compartments could not be compared conclusively. Observed TCR beta diversity per million T cells fell roughly linearly with age, and a significant reduction was already apparent by age around 39. A strong correlation was found between observed TCR beta diversity and the percentage of naive T cells measured by flow cytometry. Estimates of total diversity based on one million sequenced T cells were considered lower bounds and underestimates.

Library construction relied on 5' RACE. The listed sequencing device is Illumina HiSeq 2500. A second PCR of about 6 to 12 cycles was performed with a sample-barcoded 5' primer and a J-beta primer mix. Each TCR beta cDNA molecule received a unique molecular identifier from a template-switch 5' adaptor carrying 12 random nucleotides. At least 2.5 million CDR3-containing paired-end reads were obtained from each sample. First-strand cDNA was synthesized from all RNA with the Mint cDNA synthesis kit, primed by a TRBC-specific oligonucleotide. After uracil-DNA glycosylase treatment, a first 18-cycle PCR used universal primers M1SS and BC2_uni_R on all cDNA. The authors processed their data as follows. Each sample was normalized by randomly selecting 1 million high-quality reads, each carrying a distinct molecular identifier. Reads with shared molecular identifiers were discarded instead of being binned into consensus sequences. MiTCR, with a Q25 quality threshold and the strictest error-elimination algorithm, was used for CDR3 identification, clonotype clustering and error correction. Lower-bound total TCR beta diversity was estimated with a nonparametric unseen species model using Euler transformation. Using fastp trimming at Q25 and MiXCR clonotype assembly, TCRdb reanalyzed the public sequencing data and kept in-frame beta chains. Merged by CDR3 protein, the rows form single entries marked with the most common genes and DNA. The V and J calls were not made by the authors but by TCRdb's processing. The sample table lists over 600,000 distinct CDR3 sequences, about 61% of them with a count of one. The top ten constitute roughly 24% of the sample.

A remark on this clonotype: The antigen it recognizes is unknown. Per-base quality was not reported, and no clone a single base away is much larger than it.

For CDR1 and CDR2, the germline V gene lists MRHNA and SNTAGT. V and J are truncated by 6 bases and 3 bases respectively, leaving an intervening sequence of 18 bases. The CDR3 spans 15 residues, from the cysteine through the phenylalanine. Only the CDR3 portion is preserved as DNA: 45 bases, with reading frame beginning at the first base. The donors were 40 or so Caucasian individuals from Russia, aged roughly 6 to 100 years, who were systemically healthy. About 10 milliliters of peripheral blood were drawn from each donor into EDTA-treated Vacutainer tubes. PBMCs were isolated by Ficoll-Paque density-gradient centrifugation, with at least 6 million obtained per sample. Total RNA, at least 5 micrograms per sample, was extracted from PBMCs with Trizol reagent. For every donor, flow cytometry on a PBMC aliquot measured the percentage of naive CD45RAhigh/CD27high T cells.

Recombination connected TRBV6-4 to TRBJ2-7; the D gene is perhaps TRBD2, from 6 matching bases. The specimen sequenced was blood. This receptor was obtained from a man aged 35-49 years in good health. The CDR3 loop reads CASSEHQRDFYEQYF. In nucleotides, the sequence is TGTGCCAGCAGCGAACACCAAAGGGACTTCTACGAGCAGTACTTC.